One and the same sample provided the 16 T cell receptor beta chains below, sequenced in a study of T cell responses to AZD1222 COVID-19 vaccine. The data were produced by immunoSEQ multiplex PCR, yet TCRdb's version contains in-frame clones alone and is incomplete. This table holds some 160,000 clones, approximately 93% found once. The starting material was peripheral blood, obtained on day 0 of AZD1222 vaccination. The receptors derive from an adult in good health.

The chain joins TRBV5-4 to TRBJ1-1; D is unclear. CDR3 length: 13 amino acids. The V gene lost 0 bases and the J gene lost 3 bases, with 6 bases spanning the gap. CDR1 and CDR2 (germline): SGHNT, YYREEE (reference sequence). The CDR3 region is CASSLERYTEAFF. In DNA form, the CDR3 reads TGTGCCAGCAGCTTGGAAAGATACACTGAAGCTTTCTTT.

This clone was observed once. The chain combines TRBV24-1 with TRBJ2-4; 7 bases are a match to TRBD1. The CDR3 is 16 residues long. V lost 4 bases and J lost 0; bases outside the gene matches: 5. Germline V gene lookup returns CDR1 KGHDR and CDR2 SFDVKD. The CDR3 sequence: CATSEKNRGAKNIQYF. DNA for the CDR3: TGTGCCACCAGTGAGAAAAACAGGGGAGCCAAAAACATTCAGTACTTC.

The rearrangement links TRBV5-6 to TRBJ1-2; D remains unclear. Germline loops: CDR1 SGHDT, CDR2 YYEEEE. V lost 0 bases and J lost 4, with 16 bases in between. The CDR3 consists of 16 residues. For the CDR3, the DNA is TGTGCCAGCAGCTTGGAGGGAGGTGGAGACGGCTATGGCTACACCTTC. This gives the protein CASSLEGGGDGYGYTF.

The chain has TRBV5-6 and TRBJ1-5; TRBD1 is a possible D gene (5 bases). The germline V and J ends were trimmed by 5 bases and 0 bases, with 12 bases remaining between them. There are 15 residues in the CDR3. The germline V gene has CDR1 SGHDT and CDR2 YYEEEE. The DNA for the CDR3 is TGTGCCAGCAGAAGGTGGGGGGGTAGCAATCAGCCCCAGCATTTT. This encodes CASRRWGGSNQPQHF.

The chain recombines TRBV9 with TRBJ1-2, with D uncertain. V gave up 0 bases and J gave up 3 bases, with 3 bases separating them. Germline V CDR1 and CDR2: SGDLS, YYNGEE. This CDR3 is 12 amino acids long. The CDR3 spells CASSVGDYGYTF. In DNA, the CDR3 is TGTGCCAGCAGCGTAGGTGACTATGGCTACACCTTC.

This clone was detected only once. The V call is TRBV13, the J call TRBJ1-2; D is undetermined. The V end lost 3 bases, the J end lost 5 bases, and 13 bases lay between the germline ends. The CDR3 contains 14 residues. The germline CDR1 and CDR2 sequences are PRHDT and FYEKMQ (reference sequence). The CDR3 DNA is TGTGCCAGCAGCTTCCGAACTGGGAATTATGGCTACACCTTC. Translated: CASSFRTGNYGYTF.

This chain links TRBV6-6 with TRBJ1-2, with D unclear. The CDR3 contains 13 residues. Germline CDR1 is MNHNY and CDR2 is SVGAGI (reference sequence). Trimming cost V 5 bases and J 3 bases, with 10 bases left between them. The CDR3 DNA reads TGTGCCAGCAGTGTGGAGGGTTACTATGGCTACACCTTC. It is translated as CASSVEGYYGYTF.

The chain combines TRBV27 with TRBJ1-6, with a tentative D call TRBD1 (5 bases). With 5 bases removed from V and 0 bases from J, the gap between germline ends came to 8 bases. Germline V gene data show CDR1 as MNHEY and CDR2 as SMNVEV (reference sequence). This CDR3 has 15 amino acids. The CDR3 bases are TGTGCCAGCAGTAGGGGCAGCTCCTATAATTCACCCCTCCACTTT. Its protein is CASSRGSSYNSPLHF.

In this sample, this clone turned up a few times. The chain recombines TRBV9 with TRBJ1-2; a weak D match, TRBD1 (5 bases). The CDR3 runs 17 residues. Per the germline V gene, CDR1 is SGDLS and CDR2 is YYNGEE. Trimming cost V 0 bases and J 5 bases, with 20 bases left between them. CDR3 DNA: TGTGCCAGCAGCGTAGCCCAGGACTGGAGCGGGGGATATGGCTACACCTTC. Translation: CASSVAQDWSGGYGYTF.

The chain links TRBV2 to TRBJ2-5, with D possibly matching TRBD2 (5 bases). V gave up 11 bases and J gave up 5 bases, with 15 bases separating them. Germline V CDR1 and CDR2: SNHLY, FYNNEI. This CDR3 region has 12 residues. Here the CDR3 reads CASAPGSETQYF. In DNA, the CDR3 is TGTGCCTCCGCCCCGGGGTCGGAGACCCAGTACTTC.

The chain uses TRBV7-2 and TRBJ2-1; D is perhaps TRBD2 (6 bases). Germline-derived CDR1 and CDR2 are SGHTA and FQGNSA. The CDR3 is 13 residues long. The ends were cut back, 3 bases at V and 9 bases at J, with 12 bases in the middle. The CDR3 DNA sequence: TGTGCCAGCAGCTTTAACTACGGGGGTGAGCAGTTCTTC. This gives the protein CASSFNYGGEQFF.

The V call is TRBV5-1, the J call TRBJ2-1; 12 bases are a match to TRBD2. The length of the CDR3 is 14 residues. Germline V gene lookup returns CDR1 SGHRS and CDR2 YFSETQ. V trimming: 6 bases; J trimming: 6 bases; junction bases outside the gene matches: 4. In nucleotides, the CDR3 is TGCGCCAGCACGCTAGCGGGGGGGCTCAATGAGCAGTTCTTC. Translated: CASTLAGGLNEQFF.

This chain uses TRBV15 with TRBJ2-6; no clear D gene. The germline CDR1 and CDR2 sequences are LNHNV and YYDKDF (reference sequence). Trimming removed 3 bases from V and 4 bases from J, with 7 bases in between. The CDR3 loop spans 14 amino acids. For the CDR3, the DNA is TGTGCCACCAGCAGGGTGGACGGGGCCAACGTCCTGACTTTC. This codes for CATSRVDGANVLTF.

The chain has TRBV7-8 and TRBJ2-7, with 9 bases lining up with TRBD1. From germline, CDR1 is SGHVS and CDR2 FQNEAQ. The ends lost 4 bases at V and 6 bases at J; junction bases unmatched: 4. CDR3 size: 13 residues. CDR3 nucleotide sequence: TGTGCCAGCAGCTCGTTGACAGGGGGCGAGCAGTACTTC. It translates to CASSSLTGGEQYF. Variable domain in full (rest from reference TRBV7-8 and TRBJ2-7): GAGVSQSPRYKVAKRGQDVALRCDPISGHVSLFWYQQALGQGPEFLTYFQNEAQLDKSGLPSDRFFAERPEGSVSTLKIQRTQQEDSAVYLCASSSLTGGEQYFGPGTRLTVT.

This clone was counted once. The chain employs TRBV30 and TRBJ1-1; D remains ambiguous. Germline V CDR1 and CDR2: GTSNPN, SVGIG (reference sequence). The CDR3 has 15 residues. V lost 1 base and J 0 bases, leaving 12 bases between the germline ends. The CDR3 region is CAWSGPTAMNTEAFF. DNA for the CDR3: TGTGCCTGGAGTGGCCCGACTGCTATGAACACTGAAGCTTTCTTT.

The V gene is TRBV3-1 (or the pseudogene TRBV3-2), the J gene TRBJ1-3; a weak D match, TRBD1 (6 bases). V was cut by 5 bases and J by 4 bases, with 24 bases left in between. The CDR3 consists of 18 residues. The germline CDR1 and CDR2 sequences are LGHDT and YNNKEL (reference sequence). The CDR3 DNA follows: TGTGCCAGCAGCGAGCTGACCCGAAACAGGGATAGGGGAAACACCATATATTTT. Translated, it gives CASSELTRNRDRGNTIYF.